This TCR beta chain was observed in a study of OX40 agonist ivuxolimab in advanced cancers. Across the study: Averaging about 60 years in age, with a range of about 23 to 80, the cohort was more than 75% male. Study-level points and caveats: The average count of expanded clones was higher among CD8+ T cells than among CD4+. Both CD4+ and CD8+ T cell populations in blood had undergone clonal expansion by week 6 at 0.1 to 3.0 mg/kg.

The CDR3 extends over 15 amino acids. Trimming took 2 bases from V and 7 from J; bases not matched to a gene: 8. CDR1 and CDR2 (germline): LNHDA, SQIVND (reference sequence). Generated by immunoSEQ multiplex PCR, the TCRdb table keeps only in-frame clones and is missing some. The data show 60,000 to 70,000 clones, roughly 80% seen once. A note on this clone: The antigen is not known.

The sequence came from an adult with an advanced solid tumor such as melanoma, head and neck, liver or kidney cancer. The V gene is TRBV19, the J gene TRBJ1-5; the match to TRBD1 covers 7 bases. Sequencing used CD4+ or CD8+ T cells sorted from blood, obtained in a trial of the OX40 agonist ivuxolimab. The CDR3 DNA reads as TGTGCCAGTAGTATATCGGGACAGCGGGACCAGCCCCAGCATTTT. Encoded protein: CASSISGQRDQPQHF.